A single TCR beta chain is shown here with its context. Germline values: CDR1 DFQATT, CDR2 SNEGSKA (reference sequence). The CDR3 is 14 residues long. The ends were cut back, 0 bases at V and 2 bases at J, with 11 bases in the middle. From the RT-PCR reads, TCRdb called clonotypes with MiXCR, one entry per CDR3 protein. The sample lists more than 550,000 distinct CDR3 sequences; 12% to 15% were seen once. Sequenced sample: memory CD4+ T cells from blood. This chain uses TRBV20-1 with TRBJ2-7, with D uncertain. This sequence originates from a female donor in good health, serving as a healthy control. The CDR3 reads CSARDARGTYEQYF. The CDR3 DNA reads as TGCAGTGCTAGAGATGCACGCGGCACCTACGAGCAGTACTTC.